This is a list of T cell receptor beta chains from one sample in a study of response to subunit inactivated influenza vaccine. TCRdb used MiXCR to reprocess the RT-PCR reads, holding one entry per CDR3 protein. The sample has about 540,000 distinct CDR3 sequences, approximately 20% seen once. In addition, the sample was reused for a study of T cells expressing NK-cell markers.

Sequencing used CD4+ T cells sorted from PBMCs, obtained 11 to 12 days after vaccination. Receptors originate from a man in his fifties who received an inactivated influenza vaccine. Both conserved end residues are part of each CDR3. A D gene is named only where the DNA matches it firmly. Clone size, where shown, is once, few, many, or a class for clones that have expanded.

CASNVGSYGYTF	TGTGCCAGCAACGTGGGTTCGTATGGCTACACCTTC	TRBJ1-2	.	TRBV6-2/TRBV6-3	.
CASPGAGTRGSVGTDTQYF	TGTGCCAGCCCAGGGGCGGGGACTAGAGGCTCCGTTGGCACAGATACGCAGTATTTT	TRBJ2-3	few	TRBV18	TRBD2
CSVSLAVLYNEQFF	TGCAGCGTTAGCCTAGCGGTGCTCTACAATGAGCAGTTCTTC	TRBJ2-1	.	TRBV29-1	TRBD2
CSARSRGQGSSGANVLTF	TGCAGTGCTAGATCCCGTGGGCAGGGCAGCTCTGGGGCCAACGTCCTGACTTTC	TRBJ2-6	few	TRBV20-1	.
CASSPGLAGGLENEQFF	TGTGCCAGCTCACCCGGCCTAGCGGGGGGGCTTGAAAATGAGCAGTTCTTC	TRBJ2-1	.	TRBV18	TRBD2
CSASGSGETQYF	TGCAGTGCTAGCGGGTCAGGAGAGACCCAGTACTTC	TRBJ2-5	.	TRBV20-1	.
CASSVGQGLSNTEAFF	TGTGCCAGCAGCGTAGGACAGGGGCTGTCGAACACTGAAGCTTTCTTT	TRBJ1-1	.	TRBV9	TRBD1
CASSSWTGAHLSNTEAFF	TGTGCCAGCAGTTCATGGACAGGGGCCCACCTATCAAACACTGAAGCTTTCTTT	TRBJ1-1	.	TRBV28	TRBD1
CASSFVRSNTEAFF	TGTGCCAGCAGTTTCGTCAGGTCGAACACTGAAGCTTTCTTT	TRBJ1-1	once	TRBV12-3/TRBV12-4	.
CASDAGGGLGEQFF	TGTGCCAGCGACGCTGGCGGGGGTTTGGGTGAGCAGTTCTTC	TRBJ2-1	few	TRBV12-3/TRBV12-4	TRBD2
CASSPGAVETGELFF	TGCGCCAGCAGCCCGGGGGCCGTCGAGACCGGGGAGCTGTTTTTT	TRBJ2-2	few	TRBV5-1	.
CSVEDSGSTYEQYF	TGCAGCGTTGAAGATTCTGGGAGTACCTACGAGCAGTACTTC	TRBJ2-7	few	TRBV29-1	.
CASSQGSWPQHF	TGTGCCAGCAGCCAAGGGTCGTGGCCCCAGCATTTT	TRBJ1-5	.	TRBV3-1	.
CASSLDRVHEQYF	TGTGCCAGCTCACTAGACAGGGTGCACGAGCAGTACTTC	TRBJ2-7	.	TRBV18	TRBD1
CASSWDGSTEAFF	TGTGCCAGCAGCTGGGACGGGTCCACTGAAGCTTTCTTT	TRBJ1-1	.	TRBV5-6	.
CASSLASAGGNYGYTF	TGTGCCAGCAGCTTAGCGAGCGCCGGAGGAAACTATGGCTACACCTTC	TRBJ1-2	.	TRBV7-2	.
CASSRWADTQYF	TGTGCCAGCAGCCGCTGGGCAGATACGCAGTATTTT	TRBJ2-3	few	TRBV11-2	.
CASSLLGSSADTQYF	TGTGCCAGCAGCTTACTAGGTTCTTCGGCAGATACGCAGTATTTT	TRBJ2-3	few	TRBV11-2	.
CASSSIAGGGEQFF	TGTGCCAGCAGCTCCATAGCGGGAGGAGGTGAGCAGTTCTTC	TRBJ2-1	.	TRBV11-3	TRBD2
CASSYSRGTAGYTF	TGTGCCAGCAGTTACTCGAGAGGTACGGCTGGCTACACCTTC	TRBJ1-2	.	TRBV6-2/TRBV6-3	.
CASSVGRLGTGTEPQHF	TGTGCCAGCAGCGTAGGTCGGTTGGGGACTGGGACGGAGCCCCAGCATTTT	TRBJ1-5	few	TRBV9	.
CASSYSPGLGYEQYF	TGTGCCAGCAGTTACTCGCCGGGACTAGGGTACGAGCAGTACTTC	TRBJ2-7	.	TRBV6-5	TRBD2
CASSPGQQFTIQYF	TGCGCCAGCAGCCCGGGACAGCAATTTACCATTCAGTACTTC	TRBJ2-4	many	TRBV5-1	TRBD1
CASTGRFDETQYF	TGTGCCAGCACGGGACGGTTTGATGAGACCCAGTACTTC	TRBJ2-5	.	TRBV2	.
CASSLEGQGAGETQYF	TGCGCCAGCAGCTTGGAAGGACAGGGGGCCGGAGAGACCCAGTACTTC	TRBJ2-5	few	TRBV5-1	TRBD1
CASSPSDSPLHF	TGTGCCAGCAGCCCCTCTGATTCACCCCTCCACTTT	TRBJ1-6	.	TRBV5-5	.
CASSTAGGLTDTQYF	TGTGCCAGTAGTACGGCGGGGGGCCTCACAGATACGCAGTATTTT	TRBJ2-3	.	TRBV19	TRBD2